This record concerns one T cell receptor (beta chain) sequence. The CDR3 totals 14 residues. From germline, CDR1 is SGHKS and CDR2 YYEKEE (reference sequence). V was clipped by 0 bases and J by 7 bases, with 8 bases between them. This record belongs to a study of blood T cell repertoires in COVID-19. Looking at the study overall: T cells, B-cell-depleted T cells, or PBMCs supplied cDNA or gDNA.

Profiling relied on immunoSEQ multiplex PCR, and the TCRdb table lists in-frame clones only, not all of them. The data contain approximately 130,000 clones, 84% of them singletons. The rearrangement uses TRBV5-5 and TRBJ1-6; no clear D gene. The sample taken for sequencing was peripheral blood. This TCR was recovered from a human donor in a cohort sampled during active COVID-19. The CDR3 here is CASSLGYSNSPLHF. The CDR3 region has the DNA TGTGCCAGCAGCTTGGGGTACAGCAATTCACCCCTCCACTTT.